Below are 23 T cell receptor beta chains sequenced from a single sample in a study of shared clonotypes between healthy human individuals. CD8 cells regarded as naive lacked CD45RO, were positively chosen for CCR7, and omitted terminally differentiated effector memory CD45RA+ cells. Profiled with immunoSEQ multiplex PCR; TCRdb holds only in-frame clones, not every one. The sample comprises 550,000 to 750,000 clones, nearly 97% of which are singletons, and around 0.11% rests with the top ten. Sequenced material: naive CD8+ T cells sorted from blood. The origin of the receptors is a woman aged 30 to 39 in good health.

This chain joins TRBV28 and TRBJ2-5, with D unresolved. The V end lost 10 bases, the J end lost 5 bases, and 14 bases lay between the germline ends. CDR3 size: 12 residues. Germline CDR1 MDHEN, CDR2 SYDVKM. Here the CDR3 reads CATELTGETQYF. In nucleotides, the CDR3 is TGTGCCACCGAATTGACTGGGGAGACCCAGTACTTC.

This clone showed up just once. The genes are TRBV7-6 and TRBJ2-5; possible D gene TRBD2, 6 bases. The J call may be incorrect, as the DNA end agrees better with TRBJ2-7. The CDR3 spans 17 residues. The germline gives CDR1 SGHVS, CDR2 FNYEAQ. CDR3 nucleotides: TGTGCCAGCAGCTTAGCGTTAGCGGTGGGAGGCAGAAACGAGCAGTACTTC. Amino acids: CASSLALAVGGRNEQYF.

The chain uses TRBV7-9 and TRBJ2-3; 9 nucleotides match TRBD1. Germline values: CDR1 SEHNR, CDR2 FQNEAQ (reference sequence). The CDR3 length is 15 residues. The junction had 6 bases not matched to a gene; V was cut back by 5 bases and J by 3 bases. The CDR3 nucleotides read TGTGCCAGCAGCAGTGGGACAGGGCGAACAGATACGCAGTATTTT. Translating it yields CASSSGTGRTDTQYF.

This chain connects TRBV28 to TRBJ1-5, with 7 nucleotides matching TRBD1. The CDR3 is made up of 19 amino acids. The V segment lost 2 bases and the J segment 5 bases; nucleotides outside the gene matches: 18. The germline gives CDR1 MDHEN, CDR2 SYDVKM. CDR3 residues: CASSLILLGTVPLYQPQHF. In DNA, the CDR3 is TGTGCCAGCAGTTTAATTCTACTCGGGACAGTTCCGTTATATCAGCCCCAGCATTTT.

Concerning this clone itself: An end of the junction does not agree with germline; a read error may underlie this. The chain recombines TRBV4-1 with TRBJ2-1, with D perhaps TRBD1 (6 bases). This CDR3 has 14 amino acids. Germline assignment: CDR1 MGHRA and CDR2 YSYEKL. This chain's CDR3 is CASSRNPRQGRGLF. Here the CDR3 DNA reads TGCGCCAGCAGCCGCAACCCCCGCCAGGGGCGCGGCCTCTTC.

In this sample, this clone turned up once. For the CDR3, the DNA is TGTGCCAGCAGCGCCGGTAGCTTGAACACTGAAGCTTTCTTT. This translates into CASSAGSLNTEAFF. The chain joins TRBV7-9 to TRBJ1-1; D is unclear. Germline CDR1 SEHNR, CDR2 FQNEAQ (reference sequence). This CDR3 region has 14 residues. Between the trimmed V and J ends, which lost 5 bases and 0 bases, there was a span of 10 bases.

This rearrangement joins TRBV11-3 to TRBJ1-2; D is unresolved. With 7 bases removed from V and 4 bases from J, the gap between germline ends came to 16 bases. Germline values: CDR1 SGHNT, CDR2 YENEEA. This CDR3 contains 14 residues. The chain's CDR3 is CASTAPGNTYGYTF. DNA of the CDR3: TGTGCCAGCACCGCCCCGGGAAACACCTATGGCTACACCTTC.

V is TRBV4-1 and J is TRBJ1-2; D call uncertain. The CDR3 consists of 15 residues. Per the germline V gene, CDR1 is MGHRA and CDR2 is YSYEKL. V shed 1 base and J shed 4 bases, with 13 bases lying between them. CDR3 loop: CASSQVRSDGYGYTF. The CDR3 nucleotides read TGCGCCAGCAGCCAAGTGCGTTCGGACGGCTATGGCTACACCTTC.

The chain uses TRBV7-9 and TRBJ2-1; the D gene is possibly TRBD2 (7 bases). CDR1 is SEHNR and CDR2 is FQNEAQ in the germline V gene (reference sequence). The CDR3 covers 16 residues. V lost 5 bases to trimming and J lost 7 bases, with 21 bases between them. CDR3 in amino acids: CASSLPSGMRGNEQFF. In DNA form, the CDR3 reads TGTGCCAGCAGCCTCCCCAGCGGGATGAGGGGGAATGAGCAGTTCTTC.

The V and J genes are TRBV20-1 and TRBJ2-2; D is ambiguous. V dropped 1 base and J dropped 7 bases, with 4 bases sitting between them. The CDR3 runs 11 residues. The germline V gene has CDR1 DFQATT and CDR2 SNEGSKA (reference sequence). Here the CDR3 reads CSARGDGELFF. For the CDR3, the DNA is TGCAGTGCTAGAGGAGACGGGGAGCTGTTTTTT.

The chain has TRBV4-2 and TRBJ2-1; TRBD2 agrees at 8 bases. The CDR3 runs to 16 residues. The ends lost 0 bases at V and 3 bases at J; junction bases unmatched: 4. Germline V gives CDR1 LGHNA, CDR2 YNFKEQ. CDR3 region: CASSQETGTSYNEQFF. The CDR3 DNA follows: TGTGCCAGCAGCCAAGAAACCGGGACTAGCTACAATGAGCAGTTCTTC.

The chain carries TRBV11-1 and TRBJ1-6; 7 bases fit TRBD1. V gave up 4 bases and J gave up 9 bases; unmatched junction bases: 9. Germline V gene sequence: CDR1 SGHAT, CDR2 FQDESV (reference sequence). This CDR3 is built from 15 residues. The CDR3 nucleotides read TGTGCCAGCAGCTCCGACCGGGACAGCCTTTCACCCCTCCACTTT. Amino acid sequence: CASSSDRDSLSPLHF.

The gene calls are TRBV5-4 and TRBJ1-1; D gene ambiguous. The CDR3 totals 14 residues. CDR1 is SGHNT and CDR2 is YYREEE in the germline V gene (reference sequence). V gave up 1 base and J gave up 4 bases, with 11 bases separating them. The CDR3 nucleotides are TGTGCCAGCAGCTTGATGGGAAGTCGCACTGAAGCTTTCTTT. This translates into CASSLMGSRTEAFF.

The chain links TRBV7-9 to TRBJ2-7; 9 bases match TRBD2. The CDR3 extends over 16 amino acids. From germline, CDR1 is SEHNR and CDR2 FQNEAQ (reference sequence). V gave up 2 bases and J gave up 5 bases; unmatched junction bases: 10. The CDR3 spells CASSLTASGMSDEQYF. CDR3 nucleotide sequence: TGTGCCAGCAGCTTAACGGCTAGCGGGATGTCGGACGAGCAGTACTTC.

The J gene is TRBJ1-5, the V gene TRBV5-8; TRBD1 is a possible D gene (5 bases). The V end was cut by 2 bases, the J end by 6 bases, with 12 bases between. Germline CDR1 reads SGHTS; CDR2 reads YDEGEE. The CDR3 sequence is 14 residues long. CDR3 DNA sequence: TGTGCCAGCAGCTTAGGCGCCGGGGGTCAGCCCCAGCATTTT. Protein: CASSLGAGGQPQHF.

This rearrangement joins TRBV2 to TRBJ1-4; D unresolved. Germline V lookup: CDR1 SNHLY, CDR2 FYNNEI. The CDR3 is 16 amino acids. V was clipped by 2 bases and J by 1 base, with 11 bases between them. The CDR3 DNA reads TGTGCCAGCAGTGAATTGTTTGGACGAACTAATGAAAAACTGTTTTTT. It is translated as CASSELFGRTNEKLFF.

J is TRBJ1-1 and V is TRBV5-6; weak D call: TRBD1 (5 bases). The length of the CDR3 is 14 residues. V lost 4 bases and J 1 base, leaving 11 bases between the germline ends. Germline values: CDR1 SGHDT, CDR2 YYEEEE. In DNA form, the CDR3 reads TGTGCCAGCAGCCCCGACAGACGGAACACTGAAGCTTTCTTT. This gives the protein CASSPDRRNTEAFF.

The chain joins TRBV2 to TRBJ2-1; no reliable D call. The CDR3 contains 15 residues. V dropped 3 bases and J dropped 0 bases, with 9 bases sitting between them. Germline V gene sequence: CDR1 SNHLY, CDR2 FYNNEI. The CDR3 DNA follows: TGTGCCAGCAGTGAGGCCATGAGCTCCTACAATGAGCAGTTCTTC. Protein: CASSEAMSSYNEQFF.

This clone was picked up one time. One junction end disagrees with the germline gene, perhaps due to a read error. The rearrangement links TRBV7-9 to TRBJ2-1, with D uncertain. Per germline, CDR1 SEHNR and CDR2 FQNEAQ (reference sequence). The CDR3 runs to 12 residues. CDR3 DNA: TGTGCCAGCACCTTATGGGTCAATGAGCAGTTCTTC. Translation: CASTLWVNEQFF. The full variable domain, its missing parts supplied by reference TRBV7-9 and TRBJ2-1, is DTGVSQNPRHKITKRGQNVTFRCDPISEHNRLYWYRQTLGQGPEFLTYFQNEAQLEKSRLLSDRFSAERPKGSFSTLEIQRTEQGDSAMYLCASTLWVNEQFFGPGTRLTVL.

The V call is TRBV5-6, the J call TRBJ2-7, with D perhaps matching TRBD2 (6 bases). Per the germline V gene, CDR1 is SGHDT and CDR2 is YYEEEE. This CDR3 spans 16 amino acids. Trimming cost V 0 bases and J 1 base, with 14 bases left between them. CDR3 in DNA: TGTGCCAGCAGCTTGGAAGGCGGGGCAGCTTCCTACGAGCAGTACTTC. Translated: CASSLEGGAASYEQYF.

The genes are TRBV7-2 and TRBJ2-5, with D possibly being TRBD1 or TRBD2 (5 bases each). Trimming removed 2 bases at V and 6 bases at J, with 19 bases between. The CDR3 spans 16 residues. Germline assignment: CDR1 SGHTA and CDR2 FQGNSA. This CDR3 reads CASSLTGLPRGKTQYF. CDR3 DNA: TGTGCCAGCAGCTTAACGGGCTTGCCGAGGGGCAAGACCCAGTACTTC.

In its sample, this clone was seen once. This CDR3 is CASASGRWNEQFF. CDR3 nucleotides: TGTGCCAGTGCTAGCGGGAGGTGGAATGAGCAGTTCTTC. V and J are TRBV19 and TRBJ2-1; 11 bases map to TRBD2. Trimming at V came to 8 bases and at J to 7 bases, leaving 4 bases not matched to a gene. The CDR3 sequence is 13 residues long. CDR1 and CDR2 from the germline V gene are LNHDA and SQIVND (reference sequence).

The CDR3: CASSSNHRGLGGELFF. CDR3 in DNA: TGTGCCAGCAGCTCGAATCACAGGGGCCTGGGCGGGGAGCTGTTTTTT. The chain uses TRBV7-6 and TRBJ2-2; 7 bases line up with TRBD1. From germline, CDR1 is SGHVS and CDR2 FNYEAQ. The CDR3 is 16 amino acids. With 4 bases clipped from V and 7 bases from J, the junction kept 12 bases outside the gene matches. Looking up the rest from reference TRBV7-6 and TRBJ2-2 gives the full variable domain: GAGVSQSPRYKVTKRGQDVALRCDPISGHVSLYWYRQALGQGPEFLTYFNYEAQQDKSGLPNDRFSAERPEGSISTLTIQRTEQRDSAMYRCASSSNHRGLGGELFFGEGSRLTVL.